Listed below are T cell receptor beta chains from one sample, sequenced in a study of identical twins' blood T cells. TCRdb re-derived calls from the 5' RACE reads in MiXCR, one entry per CDR3 protein. The data show roughly 380,000 distinct CDR3 sequences, 28% seen once. Sample: PBMCs. These receptors originate from a woman between 18 and 50 years old in good health. Both conserved end residues are part of each CDR3. A D gene is named only where the DNA matches it firmly. Size is stated for part of the rows, as once, few or many counts, or as a class when the clone is expanded.

TRBJ1-3,TRBV4-1,NA,NA,CASSQGRQASSGNTIYF,TGCGCCAGCAGCCAAGGTCGACAGGCGAGCTCTGGAAACACCATATATTTT
TRBJ1-4,TRBV12-3/TRBV12-4,NA,NA,CASSFVGGSEKLFF,TGTGCCAGCAGTTTTGTAGGGGGAAGTGAAAAACTGTTTTTT
TRBJ2-2,TRBV10-3,few,NA,CAIPGLSGGGTVGELFF,TGTGCCATCCCCGGACTTAGCGGAGGTGGGACAGTCGGGGAGCTGTTTTTT
TRBJ1-3,TRBV5-5,NA,NA,CASSFWFPGNTIYF,TGTGCCAGCAGCTTTTGGTTCCCTGGAAACACCATATATTTT
TRBJ1-5,TRBV20-1,NA,NA,CSAGVQGQPQHF,TGCAGTGCGGGGGTTCAGGGACAGCCCCAGCATTTT
TRBJ1-1,TRBV19,many,NA,CATRGGTEAFF,TGTGCCACCCGCGGGGGAACTGAAGCTTTCTTT
TRBJ1-5,TRBV7-6,NA,NA,CASSLGWDGQPQHF,TGTGCCAGCAGCTTAGGCTGGGACGGGCAGCCCCAGCATTTT
TRBJ1-4,TRBV3-1,few,NA,CASSQRGAGKLFF,TGTGCCAGCAGCCAGCGAGGGGCCGGGAAACTGTTTTTT
TRBJ1-3,TRBV11-2,NA,NA,CASNLRSGNTIYF,TGTGCCAGCAACCTCCGCTCTGGAAACACCATATATTTT
TRBJ2-2,TRBV29-1,few,NA,CSVLLMGGELFF,TGCAGCGTTCTCCTGATGGGCGGGGAGCTGTTTTTT
TRBJ2-7,TRBV30,NA,TRBD1,CAWSGQGSYEQYF,TGTGCCTGGAGTGGACAGGGATCCTACGAGCAGTACTTC
TRBJ1-2,TRBV28,few,TRBD1,CASSLVMGQIYGYTF,TGTGCCAGCAGTCTAGTAATGGGACAGATCTATGGCTACACCTTC
TRBJ1-5,TRBV20-1,many,NA,CSARDPGYSNQPQHF,TGCAGTGCTAGAGATCCGGGTTATAGCAATCAGCCCCAGCATTTT
TRBJ2-7,TRBV28,few,TRBD1,CASSSRQGNPYEQYF,TGTGCCAGCAGTTCCCGACAGGGGAATCCCTACGAGCAGTACTTC
TRBJ2-3,TRBV19,NA,TRBD2,CASQLGLAEDTQYF,TGTGCCAGCCAACTCGGACTAGCGGAAGATACGCAGTATTTT
TRBJ1-2,TRBV6-5,NA,NA,CASSYVSGTEGYTF,TGTGCCAGCAGTTACGTGTCAGGGACGGAGGGCTACACCTTC
TRBJ2-7,TRBV7-2,NA,NA,CASSLALSSYEQYF,TGTGCCAGCAGCTTAGCGCTAAGCAGCTACGAGCAGTACTTC
TRBJ1-2,TRBV7-9,NA,NA,CASSLVPPLAFGYTF,TGTGCCAGCAGCTTAGTTCCCCCCCTCGCTTTTGGCTACACCTTC
TRBJ1-2,TRBV24-1,NA,NA,CATSDGTQNYGYTF,TGTGCCACCAGTGATGGAACTCAGAACTATGGCTACACCTTC
TRBJ1-6,TRBV20-1,few,NA,CSAIDSGNNSPLHF,TGCAGTGCTATAGATTCAGGGAATAATTCACCCCTCCACTTT
TRBJ2-3,TRBV29-1,few,TRBD2,CSVDRLAGEQPDTQYF,TGCAGCGTTGATAGGTTAGCGGGGGAGCAGCCAGATACGCAGTATTTT
TRBJ2-5,TRBV20-1,NA,NA,CSASPETQYF,TGCAGTGCTAGCCCAGAGACCCAGTACTTC
TRBJ1-1,TRBV20-1,NA,NA,CSASGGGNTEAFF,TGCAGTGCCTCCGGAGGGGGGAACACTGAAGCTTTCTTT
TRBJ2-7,TRBV10-3,few,TRBD2,CAIRGGTYEQYF,TGTGCCATCAGGGGAGGGACGTACGAGCAGTACTTC
TRBJ2-1,TRBV20-1,NA,TRBD2,CLAGTSGNGQFF,TGCCTCGCCGGGACTAGCGGAAATGGGCAGTTCTTC
TRBJ2-1,TRBV20-1,NA,TRBD2,CSASGLADNEQFF,TGCAGTGCTAGCGGACTAGCGGACAATGAGCAGTTCTTC
TRBJ1-1,TRBV9,few,TRBD1,CASSAAPGGFVEAFF,TGTGCCAGCAGCGCCGCCCCAGGGGGCTTTGTTGAAGCTTTCTTT
TRBJ1-6,TRBV6-1,few,NA,CASSEADNSPLHF,TGTGCCAGCAGTGAAGCGGATAATTCACCCCTCCACTTT
TRBJ1-1,TRBV3-1,many,NA,CASSQDPGRGTEAFF,TGTGCCAGCAGCCAAGACCCCGGGAGAGGCACTGAAGCTTTCTTT